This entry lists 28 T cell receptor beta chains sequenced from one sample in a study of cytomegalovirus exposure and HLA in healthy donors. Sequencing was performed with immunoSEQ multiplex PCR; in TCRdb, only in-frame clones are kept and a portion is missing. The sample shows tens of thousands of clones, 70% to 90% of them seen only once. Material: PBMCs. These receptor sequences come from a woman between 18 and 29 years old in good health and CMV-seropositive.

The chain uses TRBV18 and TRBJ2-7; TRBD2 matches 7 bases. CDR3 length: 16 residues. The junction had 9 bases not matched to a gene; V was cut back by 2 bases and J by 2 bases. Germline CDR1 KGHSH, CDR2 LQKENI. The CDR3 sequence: CASSPSLGGSAYEQYF. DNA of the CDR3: TGTGCCAGCTCACCATCTTTGGGCGGGAGTGCCTACGAGCAGTACTTC.

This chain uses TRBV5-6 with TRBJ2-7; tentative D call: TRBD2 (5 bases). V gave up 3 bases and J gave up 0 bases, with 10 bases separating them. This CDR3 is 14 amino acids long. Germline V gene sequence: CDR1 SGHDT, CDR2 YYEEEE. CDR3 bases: TGTGCCAGCAGCTCAGCGGTTTTCTCCTACGAGCAGTACTTC. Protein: CASSSAVFSYEQYF.

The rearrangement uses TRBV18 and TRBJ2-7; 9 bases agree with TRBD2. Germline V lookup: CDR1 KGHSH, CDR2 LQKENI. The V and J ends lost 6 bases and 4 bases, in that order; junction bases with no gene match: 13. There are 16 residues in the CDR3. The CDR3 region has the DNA TGTGCCAGCTCTCTTCCCAATAGCGGGAGACCTTACGAGCAGTACTTC. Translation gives CASSLPNSGRPYEQYF.

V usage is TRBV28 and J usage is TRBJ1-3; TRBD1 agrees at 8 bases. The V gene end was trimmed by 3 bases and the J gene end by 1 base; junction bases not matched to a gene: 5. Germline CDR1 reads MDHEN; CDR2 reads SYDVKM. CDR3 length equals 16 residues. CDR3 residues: CASSFDGQGSGNTIYF. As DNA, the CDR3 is TGTGCCAGCAGTTTCGATGGACAGGGTTCTGGAAACACCATATATTTT. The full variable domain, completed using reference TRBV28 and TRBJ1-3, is DVKVTQSSRYLVKRTGEKVFLECVQDMDHENMFWYRQDPGLGLRLIYFSYDVKMKEKGDIPEGYSVSREKKERFSLILESASTNQTSMYLCASSFDGQGSGNTIYFGEGSWLTVV.

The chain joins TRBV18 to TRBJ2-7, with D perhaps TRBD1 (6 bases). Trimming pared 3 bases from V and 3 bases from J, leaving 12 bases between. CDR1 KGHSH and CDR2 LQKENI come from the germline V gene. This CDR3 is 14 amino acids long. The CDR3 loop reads CASSPTGQNYEQYF. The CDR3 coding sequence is TGTGCCAGCTCACCTACAGGACAGAACTACGAGCAGTACTTC.

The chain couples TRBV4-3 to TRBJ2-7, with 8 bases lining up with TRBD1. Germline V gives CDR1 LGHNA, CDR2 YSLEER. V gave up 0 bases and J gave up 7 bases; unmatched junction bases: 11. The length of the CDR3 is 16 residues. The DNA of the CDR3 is TGCGCCAGCAGCCAAGAAGGGGGGCAGGGGGCGGGGGAGCAGTACTTC. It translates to CASSQEGGQGAGEQYF.

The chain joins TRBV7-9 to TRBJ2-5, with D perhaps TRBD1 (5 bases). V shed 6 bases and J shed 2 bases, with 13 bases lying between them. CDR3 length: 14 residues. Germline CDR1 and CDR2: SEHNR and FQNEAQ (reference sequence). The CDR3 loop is CASSSVRQQETQYF. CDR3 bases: TGTGCCAGCAGTTCGGTTCGACAGCAAGAGACCCAGTACTTC.

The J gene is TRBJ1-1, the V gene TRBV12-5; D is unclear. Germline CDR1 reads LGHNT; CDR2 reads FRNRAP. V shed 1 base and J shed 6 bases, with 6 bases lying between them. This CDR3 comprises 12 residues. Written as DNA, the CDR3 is TGTGCTAGTGGTTTGGGGCGGGCTGAAGCTTTCTTT. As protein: CASGLGRAEAFF. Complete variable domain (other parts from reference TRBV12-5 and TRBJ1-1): DARVTQTPRHKVTEMGQEVTMRCQPILGHNTVFWYRQTMMQGLELLAYFRNRAPLDDSGMPKDRFSAEMPDATLATLKIQPSEPRDSAVYFCASGLGRAEAFFGQGTRLTVV.

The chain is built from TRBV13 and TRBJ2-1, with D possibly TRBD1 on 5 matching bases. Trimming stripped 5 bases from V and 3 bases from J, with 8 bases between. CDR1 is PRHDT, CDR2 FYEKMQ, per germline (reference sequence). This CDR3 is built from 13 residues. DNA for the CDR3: TGTGCCAGCAGCAGAGACAGCTACAATGAGCAGTTCTTC. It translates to CASSRDSYNEQFF.

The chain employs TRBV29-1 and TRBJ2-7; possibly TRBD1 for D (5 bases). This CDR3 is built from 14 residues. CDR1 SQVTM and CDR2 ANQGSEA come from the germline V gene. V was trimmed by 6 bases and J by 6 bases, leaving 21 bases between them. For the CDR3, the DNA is TGCAGCGTGCTAGTTTCTCAGGGAATAGGCGAGCAGTACTTC. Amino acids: CSVLVSQGIGEQYF.

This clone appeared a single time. The DNA for the CDR3 is TGTGCCAGCACGGGTCATAGGGGCGCGGGAAATTCACCCCTCCACTTT. Its translation is CASTGHRGAGNSPLHF. V is TRBV2 and J is TRBJ1-6; D is perhaps TRBD1 (5 bases). The CDR3 is made up of 16 amino acids. V shed 7 bases and J shed 7 bases, with 20 bases lying between them. CDR1 and CDR2 from the germline V gene are SNHLY and FYNNEI.

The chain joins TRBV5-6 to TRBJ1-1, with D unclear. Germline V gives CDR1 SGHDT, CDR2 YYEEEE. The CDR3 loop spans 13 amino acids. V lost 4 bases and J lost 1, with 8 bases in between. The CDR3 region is CASSPDKNTEAFF. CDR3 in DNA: TGTGCCAGCAGCCCTGACAAGAACACTGAAGCTTTCTTT. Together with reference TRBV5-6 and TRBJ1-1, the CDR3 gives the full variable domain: DAGVTQSPTHLIKTRGQQVTLRCSPKSGHDTVSWYQQALGQGPQFIFQYYEEEERQRGNFPDRFSGHQFPNYSSELNVNALLLGDSALYLCASSPDKNTEAFFGQGTRLTVV.

CDR3 loop: CASSPFSYSGNTIYF. The CDR3 DNA reads TGTGCCAGCTCACCGTTCTCCTACTCTGGAAACACCATATATTTT. The chain carries TRBV18 and TRBJ1-3; D ambiguous. CDR3 length: 15 residues. V lost 3 bases, J lost 0 bases, and 9 bases lay in between. Germline assignment: CDR1 KGHSH and CDR2 LQKENI.

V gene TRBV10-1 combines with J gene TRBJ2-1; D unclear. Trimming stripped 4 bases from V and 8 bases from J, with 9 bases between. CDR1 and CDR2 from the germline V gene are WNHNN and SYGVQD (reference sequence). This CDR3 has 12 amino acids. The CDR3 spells CASSGSTYEQFF. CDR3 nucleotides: TGCGCCAGCAGTGGGAGTACTTATGAGCAGTTCTTC.

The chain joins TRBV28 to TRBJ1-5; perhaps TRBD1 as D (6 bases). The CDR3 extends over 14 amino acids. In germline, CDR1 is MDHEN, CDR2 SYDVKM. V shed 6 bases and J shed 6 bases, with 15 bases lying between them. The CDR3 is CASSSTGIGQPQHF. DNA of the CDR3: TGTGCCAGCAGCTCTACAGGGATCGGTCAGCCCCAGCATTTT.

CDR3 sequence reads: CASSPTGRGDYNEQFF. CDR3 DNA sequence: TGTGCCAGCAGCCCGACAGGGCGGGGGGACTACAATGAGCAGTTCTTC. The V call is TRBV7-6, the J call TRBJ2-1, with a possible D match to TRBD2 (8 bases). Germline CDR1 is SGHVS and CDR2 is FNYEAQ. The CDR3 contains 16 residues. V lost 5 bases and J lost 3, with 17 bases in between.

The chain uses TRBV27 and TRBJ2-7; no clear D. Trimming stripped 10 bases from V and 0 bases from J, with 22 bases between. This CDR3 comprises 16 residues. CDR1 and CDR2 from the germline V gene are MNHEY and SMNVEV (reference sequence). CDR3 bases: TGTGCCACGCGGCTTTTTTACGGATCTAGCTCCTACGAGCAGTACTTC. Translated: CATRLFYGSSSYEQYF.

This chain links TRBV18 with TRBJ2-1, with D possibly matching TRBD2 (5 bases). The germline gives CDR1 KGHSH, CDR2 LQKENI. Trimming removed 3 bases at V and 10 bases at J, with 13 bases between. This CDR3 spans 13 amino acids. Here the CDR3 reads CASSPMEEREQFF. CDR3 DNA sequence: TGTGCCAGCTCACCCATGGAAGAGCGGGAGCAGTTCTTC. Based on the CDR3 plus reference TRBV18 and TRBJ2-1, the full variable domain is NAGVMQNPRHLVRRRGQEARLRCSPMKGHSHVYWYRQLPEEGLKFMVYLQKENIIDESGMPKERFSAEFPKEGPSILRIQQVVRGDSAAYFCASSPMEEREQFFGPGTRLTVL.

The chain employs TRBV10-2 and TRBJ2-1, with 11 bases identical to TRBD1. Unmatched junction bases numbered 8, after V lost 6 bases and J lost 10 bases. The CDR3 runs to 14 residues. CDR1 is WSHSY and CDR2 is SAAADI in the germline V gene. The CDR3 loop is CASREGTGGREQFF. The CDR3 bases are TGCGCCAGCAGGGAAGGGACAGGGGGTCGAGAGCAGTTCTTC.

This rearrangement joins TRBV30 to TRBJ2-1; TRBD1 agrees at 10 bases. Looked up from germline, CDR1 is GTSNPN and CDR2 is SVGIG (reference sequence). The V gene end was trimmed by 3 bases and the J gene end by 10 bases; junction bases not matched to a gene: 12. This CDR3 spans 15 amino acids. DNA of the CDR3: TGTGCCTGGAGCGACAGGGGGACAGGGGTACGGGAGCAGTTCTTC. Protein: CAWSDRGTGVREQFF.

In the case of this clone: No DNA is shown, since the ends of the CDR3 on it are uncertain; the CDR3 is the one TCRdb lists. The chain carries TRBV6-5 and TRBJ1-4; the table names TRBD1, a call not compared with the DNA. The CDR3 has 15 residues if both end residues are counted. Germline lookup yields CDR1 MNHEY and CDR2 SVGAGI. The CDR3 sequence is CASSSSTATNEKLFF.

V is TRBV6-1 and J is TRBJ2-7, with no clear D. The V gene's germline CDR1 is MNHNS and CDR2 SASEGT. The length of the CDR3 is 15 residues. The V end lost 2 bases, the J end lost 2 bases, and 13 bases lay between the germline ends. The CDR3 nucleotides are TGTGCCAGCAGTGAAAAGAGGAGCCGAGCCTACGAGCAGTACTTC. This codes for CASSEKRSRAYEQYF.

DNA for the CDR3: TGTGCCACAGCGACAGGGTTTTTCAACGAGCAGTACTTC. The encoded protein is CATATGFFNEQYF. V and J are TRBV19 and TRBJ2-7; 7 bases match TRBD1. Germline V gene lookup returns CDR1 LNHDA and CDR2 SQIVND (reference sequence). This CDR3 comprises 13 residues. The V segment lost 10 bases and the J segment 5 bases; nucleotides outside the gene matches: 11.

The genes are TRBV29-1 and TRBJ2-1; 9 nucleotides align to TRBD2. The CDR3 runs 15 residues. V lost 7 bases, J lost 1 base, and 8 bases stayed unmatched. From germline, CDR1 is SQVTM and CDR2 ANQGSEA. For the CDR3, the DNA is TGCAGCGCCGAGGGGCGGGAGGGTTCCTACAATGAGCAGTTCTTC. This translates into CSAEGREGSYNEQFF.

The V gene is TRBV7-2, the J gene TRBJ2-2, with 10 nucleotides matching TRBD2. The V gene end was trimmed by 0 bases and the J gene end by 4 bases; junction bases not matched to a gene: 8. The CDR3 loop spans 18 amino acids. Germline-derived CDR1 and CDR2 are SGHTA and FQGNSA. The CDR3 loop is CASSLALAGAFGTGELFF. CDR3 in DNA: TGTGCCAGCAGCTTAGCTCTAGCGGGAGCGTTCGGCACCGGGGAGCTGTTTTTT.

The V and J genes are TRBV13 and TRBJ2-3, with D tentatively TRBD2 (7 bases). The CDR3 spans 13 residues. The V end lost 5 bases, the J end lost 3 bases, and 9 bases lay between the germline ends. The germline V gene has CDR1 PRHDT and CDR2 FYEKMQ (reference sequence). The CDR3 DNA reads TGTGCCAGCAGCAGGGGGGGGACAGATACGCAGTATTTT. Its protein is CASSRGGTDTQYF.

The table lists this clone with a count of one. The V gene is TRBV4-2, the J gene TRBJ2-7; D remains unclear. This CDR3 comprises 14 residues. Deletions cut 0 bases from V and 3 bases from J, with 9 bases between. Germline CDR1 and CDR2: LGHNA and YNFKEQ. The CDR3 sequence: CASSQEATHYEQYF. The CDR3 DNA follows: TGTGCCAGCAGCCAAGAAGCTACTCACTACGAGCAGTACTTC.

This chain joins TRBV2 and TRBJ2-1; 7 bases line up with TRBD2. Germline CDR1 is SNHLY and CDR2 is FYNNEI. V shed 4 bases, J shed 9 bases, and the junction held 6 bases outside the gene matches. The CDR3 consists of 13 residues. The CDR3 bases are TGTGCCAGCAGTGGGACTAGTTTCGGTGAGCAGTTCTTC. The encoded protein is CASSGTSFGEQFF.